These 15 T cell receptor beta chains originate from one sample sequenced in a study of early T cells in non-severe SARS-CoV-2 infection. One entry per CDR3 protein, called by TCRdb with MiXCR from the 5' RACE reads. The table includes over 50,000 distinct CDR3 sequences, approximately 11% detected once. Sequenced sample: whole blood. The receptors were gathered from an adult who was a healthcare worker with PCR-confirmed SARS-CoV-2 infection or an uninfected control (not recorded which).

This clonotype was seen repeatedly, ten times or more. The gene calls are TRBV6-5 and TRBJ2-3; D not resolved. The V end lost 0 bases, the J end lost 4 bases, and 14 bases lay between the germline ends. The CDR3 loop spans 16 amino acids. Germline V gene data show CDR1 as MNHEY and CDR2 as SVGAGI. CDR3 sequence reads: CASSYSASATADTQYF. CDR3 coding DNA: TGTGCCAGCAGTTACTCGGCCAGCGCGACGGCAGATACGCAGTATTTT.

This clonotype was observed a few times. CDR3 DNA sequence: TGTGCCAGCAGATATGGGGTGGGCTTCACAGAAAAACTGTTTTTT. Amino acids: CASRYGVGFTEKLFF. The V gene is TRBV6-2 or TRBV6-3, the J gene TRBJ1-4; no firm D call. Trimming pared 6 bases from V and 8 bases from J, leaving 19 bases between. CDR1 MNHEY and CDR2 SVGEGT come from the germline V gene. The CDR3 length is 15 residues.

This clonotype was detected many times. The V and J genes are TRBV12-3 or TRBV12-4 and TRBJ1-1; D is undetermined. This CDR3 comprises 14 residues. V was shortened by 7 bases and J by 4 bases, with 16 bases between the two germline ends. The CDR3 DNA reads as TGTGCCAGCACCCACCGACGGCGGGGCACTGAAGCTTTCTTT. Amino acid sequence: CASTHRRRGTEAFF.

This clonotype was counted between two and nine times. This rearrangement joins TRBV20-1 to TRBJ1-4; a weak D match, TRBD1 (5 bases). Trimming removed 3 bases at V and 0 bases at J, with 11 bases between. Germline CDR1 and CDR2: DFQATT and SNEGSKA (reference sequence). The CDR3 is 15 amino acids. CDR3 DNA: TGCAGTGCTAGTCCTGGGGCAGCAACTAATGAAAAACTGTTTTTT. Its protein product is CSASPGAATNEKLFF.

At least ten counts were recorded for this clonotype. The chain is built from TRBV11-2 and TRBJ1-1; D is undetermined. V was pared by 4 bases and J by 0 bases, with 3 bases between. This CDR3 contains 12 residues. Per the germline V gene, CDR1 is SGHAT and CDR2 is FQNNGV. In nucleotides, the CDR3 is TGTGCCAGCAGCTCCATGAACACTGAAGCTTTCTTT. Translating it yields CASSSMNTEAFF. Complete variable domain (other parts from reference TRBV11-2 and TRBJ1-1): EAGVAQSPRYKIIEKRQSVAFWCNPISGHATLYWYQQILGQGPKLLIQFQNNGVVDDSQLPKDRFSAERLKGVDSTLKIQPAKLEDSAVYLCASSSMNTEAFFGQGTRLTVV.

This clonotype has a count of ten or more. This chain joins TRBV2 and TRBJ2-7; TRBD2 might be the D (7 bases). Germline V gene data show CDR1 as SNHLY and CDR2 as FYNNEI. Trimming took 4 bases from V and 5 from J, leaving 18 bases between them. CDR3 length: 15 residues. Written as DNA, the CDR3 is TGTGCCAGCAGTGGGGGCGGGGGCCATCAGAACGAGCAGTACTTC. This encodes CASSGGGGHQNEQYF.

This clonotype was counted ten times or more. This chain joins TRBV11-2 and TRBJ1-2; TRBD1 aligns across 7 bases. Trimming at V came to 1 base and at J to 6 bases, leaving 2 bases not matched to a gene. CDR1 and CDR2 from the germline V gene are SGHAT and FQNNGV. The length of the CDR3 is 13 residues. In nucleotides, the CDR3 is TGTGCCAGCAGCTTAGGGACAGGAGATGGCTACACCTTC. It is translated as CASSLGTGDGYTF.

This clonotype was recorded at least ten times. The chain employs TRBV3-1 and TRBJ2-2; possible D gene TRBD2, 5 bases. The CDR3 has 13 residues. Per the germline V gene, CDR1 is LGHDT and CDR2 is YNNKEL (reference sequence). Trimming cost V 4 bases and J 5 bases, with 8 bases left between them. DNA for the CDR3: TGTGCCAGCAGCCCTAGCTTTACCGGGGAGCTGTTTTTT. Its translation is CASSPSFTGELFF.

This rearrangement joins TRBV29-1 to TRBJ1-4; 10 bases align to TRBD1. The V and J ends lost 7 bases and 7 bases, in that order; junction bases with no gene match: 6. Germline V gene sequence: CDR1 SQVTM, CDR2 ANQGSEA. The CDR3 totals 13 residues. The CDR3 DNA follows: TGCAGCGCCAGACAGGGGGCGGGTGAAAAACTGTTTTTT. It yields the protein CSARQGAGEKLFF.

This clonotype was seen repeatedly, ten times or more. The genes are TRBV5-1 and TRBJ2-1; TRBD2 agrees at 14 bases. The CDR3 spans 16 residues. Germline V lookup: CDR1 SGHRS, CDR2 YFSETQ. Losses at the gene ends were 4 bases for V and 2 bases for J; bases not matched to a gene: 2. The CDR3 nucleotides read TGCGCCAGCAGCCCGGGACTAGCGGGGGCCTACAATGAGCAGTTCTTC. Its protein is CASSPGLAGAYNEQFF.

This clonotype has a handful of counts. This sequence joins TRBV6-2 or TRBV6-3 and TRBJ2-5; D call uncertain. Germline V gene data show CDR1 as MNHEY and CDR2 as SVGEGT. This CDR3 comprises 11 residues. V was trimmed by 6 bases and J by 3 bases, leaving 5 bases between them. DNA of the CDR3: TGTGCCAGCAGATCTAAAGAGACCCAGTACTTC. Residues: CASRSKETQYF.

This clonotype was observed a few times. This rearrangement joins TRBV6-5 to TRBJ2-3; 7 bases are shared with TRBD1. In germline, CDR1 is MNHEY, CDR2 SVGAGI. The CDR3 extends over 15 amino acids. J lost 2 bases, V lost 4 bases, and 6 bases had no gene match. The CDR3: CASSSRGTTTDTQYF. The CDR3 DNA follows: TGTGCCAGCAGTTCCAGGGGGACCACCACAGATACGCAGTATTTT.

The table lists this clonotype with a few counts. This chain connects TRBV7-8 to TRBJ2-5; the D gene is possibly TRBD2 (6 bases). The CDR3 loop spans 15 amino acids. The germline V gene encodes CDR1 SGHVS and CDR2 FQNEAQ. The V and J ends lost 6 bases and 4 bases respectively, with 18 bases between them. DNA of the CDR3: TGTGCCAGCAGTTCCTTCCCGGGACTGGGAGAGACCCAGTACTTC. It is translated as CASSSFPGLGETQYF.

The table lists this clonotype with a few counts. The J gene is TRBJ1-5, the V gene TRBV20-1; tentative D call: TRBD1 (5 bases). V was cut by 1 base and J by 7 bases, with 17 bases left in between. Looked up from germline, CDR1 is DFQATT and CDR2 is SNEGSKA (reference sequence). There are 15 residues in the CDR3. The CDR3 DNA follows: TGCAGTGCTAGAGCATCCGGGGCGCCTGTACAGCCCCAGCATTTT. Translated: CSARASGAPVQPQHF.

This sequence joins TRBV25-1 and TRBJ2-1, with D possibly matching TRBD1 (6 bases). The V gene's germline CDR1 is MGHDK and CDR2 SYGVNS. Deletions cut 8 bases from V and 0 bases from J, with 14 bases between. The CDR3 contains 15 residues. The CDR3 region is CASLGRGNSYNEQFF. CDR3 coding DNA: TGTGCCAGCCTCGGTAGGGGGAACTCCTACAATGAGCAGTTCTTC.